The source of this T cell receptor beta chain is a study of T cells in Graves' hyperthyroidism and ophthalmopathy. V lost 6 bases to trimming and J lost 0 bases; unmatched junction nucleotides: 7. Germline V gene data show CDR1 as MNHNS and CDR2 as SASEGT. The CDR3 runs 16 residues. Study conclusions and caveats: Among clonotypes expanded in thyroid above 0.001, most were also found in blood. Ophthalmopathy was separated from stable hyperthyroidism by a 13 V-J model.

Patients showing uncontrolled infection, other autoimmune disease, pregnancy or lactation were ineligible. Amplified regions were TCR beta CDR3 sequences from RNA transcripts. Carried out on the TCR CDR3, a first-round RT-PCR used the HTBI primer set. TCRdb independently ran MiXCR on the multiplex PCR reads; one entry per CDR3 protein. The profile shows about 380,000 distinct CDR3 sequences, approximately 15% of them singletons. This clonotype occurred many times. Its antigen remains unknown. This sequence joins TRBV6-1 and TRBJ2-1, with TRBD2 identical over 8 bases. The source of this sequence is a woman aged 25-40 years with Graves' ophthalmopathy. The sample was blood. The CDR3 bases are TGTGCCAGCAGCACAAAGCGGGGGAGCTCCTACAATGAGCAGTTCTTC. Residues: CASSTKRGSSYNEQFF.